The following is a T cell receptor (beta chain) sequence with its context. Its antigen is currently unknown. Per the germline V gene, CDR1 is MDHEN and CDR2 is SYDVKM. The V gene lost 6 bases and the J gene lost 4 bases, with 10 bases spanning the gap. The length of the CDR3 is 13 residues. TCRdb reprocessed the 5' RACE reads with MiXCR, giving one entry per CDR3 protein. In the table there are 500,000 to 600,000 distinct CDR3 sequences, more than 15% of which are singletons. This sample was taken from a study of T-cell memory formation after mild COVID-19. Study-wide results and caveats: Mainly in CM and EM were contracting CD4+ clones; CD8+ were in EMRA.

The chain is built from TRBV28 and TRBJ2-4; no firm D call. Sequenced material: PBMCs or a T cell subset sorted from them (not recorded which). This receptor was taken from an adult woman who had mild COVID-19 (a few samples of this study predate the infection). Cell type and time point are not known. The CDR3 is CASSRPDKNIQYF. CDR3 sequence (DNA): TGTGCCAGCAGCCGGCCAGATAAAAACATTCAGTACTTC.